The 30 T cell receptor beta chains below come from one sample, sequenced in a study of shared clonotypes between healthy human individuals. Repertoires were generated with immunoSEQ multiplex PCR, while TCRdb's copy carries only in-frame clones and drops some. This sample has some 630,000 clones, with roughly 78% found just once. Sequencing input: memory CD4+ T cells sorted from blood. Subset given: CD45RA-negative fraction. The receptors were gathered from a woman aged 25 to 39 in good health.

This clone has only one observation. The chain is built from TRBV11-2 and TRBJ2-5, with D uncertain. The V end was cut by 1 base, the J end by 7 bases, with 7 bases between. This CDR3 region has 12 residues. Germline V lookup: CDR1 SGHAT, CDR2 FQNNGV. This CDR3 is CASSLGRGTQYF. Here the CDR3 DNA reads TGTGCCAGCAGCTTAGGACGCGGGACCCAGTACTTC.

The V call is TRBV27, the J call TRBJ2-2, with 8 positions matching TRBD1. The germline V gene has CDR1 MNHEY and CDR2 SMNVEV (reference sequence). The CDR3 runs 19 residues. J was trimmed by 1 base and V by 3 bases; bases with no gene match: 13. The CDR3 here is CASSFLPGQGTLNTGELFF. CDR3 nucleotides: TGTGCCAGCAGTTTCCTCCCCGGACAGGGAACCTTGAACACCGGGGAGCTGTTTTTT.

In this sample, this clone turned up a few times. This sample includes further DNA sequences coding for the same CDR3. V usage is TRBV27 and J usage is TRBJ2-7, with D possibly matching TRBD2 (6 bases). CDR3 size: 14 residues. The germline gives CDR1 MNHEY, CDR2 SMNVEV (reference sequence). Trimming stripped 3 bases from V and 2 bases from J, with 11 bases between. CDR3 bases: TGTGCCAGCAGTTTTTCGCGGGGACCCTACGAGCAGTACTTC. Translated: CASSFSRGPYEQYF.

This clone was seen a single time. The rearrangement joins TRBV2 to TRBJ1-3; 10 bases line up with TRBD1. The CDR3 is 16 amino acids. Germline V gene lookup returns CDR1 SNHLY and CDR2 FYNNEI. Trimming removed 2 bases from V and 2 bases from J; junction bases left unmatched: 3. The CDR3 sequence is CASSERTGGTGNTIYF. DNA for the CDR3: TGTGCCAGCAGTGAACGGACAGGGGGAACTGGAAACACCATATATTTT.

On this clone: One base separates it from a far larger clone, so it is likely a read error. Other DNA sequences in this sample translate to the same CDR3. The CDR3 DNA reads as TGTGCCAGCAGTGAATTGGGAACTAGCGAGGATGAAACCCAGTACTTC. It translates to CASSELGTSEDETQYF. The chain is built from TRBV25-1 and TRBJ2-5, with 7 bases that match TRBD2. Germline V lookup: CDR1 MGHDK, CDR2 SYGVNS. V lost 1 base, J lost 8 bases, and 13 bases stayed unmatched. The CDR3 sequence is 16 residues long.

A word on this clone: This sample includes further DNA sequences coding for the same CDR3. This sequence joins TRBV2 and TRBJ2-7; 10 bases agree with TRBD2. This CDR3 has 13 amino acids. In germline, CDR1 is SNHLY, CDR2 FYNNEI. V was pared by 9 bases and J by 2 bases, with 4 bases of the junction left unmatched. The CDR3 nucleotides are TGTGCCAGTAGGACTAGCGGCACCTACGAGCAGTACTTC. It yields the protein CASRTSGTYEQYF.

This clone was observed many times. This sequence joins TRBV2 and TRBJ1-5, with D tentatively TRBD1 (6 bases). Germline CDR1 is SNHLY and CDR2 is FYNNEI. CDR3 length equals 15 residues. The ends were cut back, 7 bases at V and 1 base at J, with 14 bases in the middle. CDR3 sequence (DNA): TGTGCCAGCAAAGTTAACAGGGTGAGCAATCAGCCCCAGCATTTT. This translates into CASKVNRVSNQPQHF.

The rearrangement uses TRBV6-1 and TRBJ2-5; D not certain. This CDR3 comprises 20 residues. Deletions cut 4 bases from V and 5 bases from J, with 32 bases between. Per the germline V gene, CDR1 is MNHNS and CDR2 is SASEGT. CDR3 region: CASSAPRKGWVSTSAETQYF. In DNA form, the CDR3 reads TGTGCCAGCAGTGCACCCCGGAAAGGTTGGGTATCTACCTCGGCGGAGACCCAGTACTTC.

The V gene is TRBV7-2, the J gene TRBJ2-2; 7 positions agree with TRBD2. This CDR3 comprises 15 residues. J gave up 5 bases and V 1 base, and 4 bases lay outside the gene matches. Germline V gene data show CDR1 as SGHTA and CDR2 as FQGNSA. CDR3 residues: CASSLGGSFTGELFF. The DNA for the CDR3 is TGTGCCAGCAGCTTAGGCGGGAGTTTTACCGGGGAGCTGTTTTTT.

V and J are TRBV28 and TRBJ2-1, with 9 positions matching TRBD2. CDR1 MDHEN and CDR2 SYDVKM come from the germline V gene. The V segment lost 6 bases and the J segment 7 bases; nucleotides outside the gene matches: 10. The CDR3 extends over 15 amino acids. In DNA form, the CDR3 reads TGTGCCAGCAGCCCCACCGGGACTAGCAAAAATGAGCAGTTCTTC. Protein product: CASSPTGTSKNEQFF. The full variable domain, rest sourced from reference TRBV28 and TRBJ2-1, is DVKVTQSSRYLVKRTGEKVFLECVQDMDHENMFWYRQDPGLGLRLIYFSYDVKMKEKGDIPEGYSVSREKKERFSLILESASTNQTSMYLCASSPTGTSKNEQFFGPGTRLTVL.

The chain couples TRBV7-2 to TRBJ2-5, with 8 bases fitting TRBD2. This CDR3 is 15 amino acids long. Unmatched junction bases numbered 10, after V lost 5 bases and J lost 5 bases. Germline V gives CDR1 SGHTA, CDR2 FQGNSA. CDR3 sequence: CASSHVVAGHETQYF. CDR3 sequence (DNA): TGTGCCAGCAGCCACGTTGTAGCGGGACACGAGACCCAGTACTTC.

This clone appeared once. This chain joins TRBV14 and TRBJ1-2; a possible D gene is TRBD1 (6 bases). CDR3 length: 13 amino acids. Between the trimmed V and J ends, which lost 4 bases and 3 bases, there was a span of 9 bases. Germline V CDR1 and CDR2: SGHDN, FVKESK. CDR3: CASSPQGYYGYTF. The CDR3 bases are TGTGCCAGCAGCCCACAGGGATACTATGGCTACACCTTC.

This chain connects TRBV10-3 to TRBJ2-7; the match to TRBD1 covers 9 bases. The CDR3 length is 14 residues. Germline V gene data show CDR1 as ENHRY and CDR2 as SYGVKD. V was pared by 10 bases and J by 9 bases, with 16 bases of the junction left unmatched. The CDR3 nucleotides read TGTGCCACAAACACAGGGGGCGGGATTGGAGTGCAGTACTTC. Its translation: CATNTGGGIGVQYF.

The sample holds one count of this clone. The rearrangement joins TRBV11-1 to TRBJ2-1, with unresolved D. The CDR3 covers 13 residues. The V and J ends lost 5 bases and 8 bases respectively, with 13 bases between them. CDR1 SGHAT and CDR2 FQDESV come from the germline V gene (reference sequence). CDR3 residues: CASSQLDGDEQFF. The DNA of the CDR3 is TGTGCCAGCAGCCAACTGGATGGGGATGAGCAGTTCTTC.

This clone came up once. DNA of the CDR3: TGTGCCAGCAGCGTGGGGGCCAAAAACATTCAGTACTTC. Its translation is CASSVGAKNIQYF. The V and J genes are TRBV25-1 and TRBJ2-4; D not certain. Germline V lookup: CDR1 MGHDK, CDR2 SYGVNS. CDR3 size: 13 residues. V dropped 6 bases and J dropped 1 base, with 7 bases sitting between them. The full variable domain, its missing parts supplied by reference TRBV25-1 and TRBJ2-4, is EADIYQTPRYLVIGTGKKITLECSQTMGHDKMYWYQQDPGMELHLIHYSYGVNSTEKGDLSSESTVSRIRTEHFPLTLESARPSHTSQYLCASSVGAKNIQYFGAGTRLSVL.

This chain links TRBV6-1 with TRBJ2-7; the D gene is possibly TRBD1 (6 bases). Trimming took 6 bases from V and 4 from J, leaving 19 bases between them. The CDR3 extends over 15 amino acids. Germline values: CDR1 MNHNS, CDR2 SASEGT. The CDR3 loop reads CASSKTGNEYYEQYF. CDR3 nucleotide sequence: TGTGCCAGCAGCAAAACAGGGAACGAATATTACGAGCAGTACTTC.

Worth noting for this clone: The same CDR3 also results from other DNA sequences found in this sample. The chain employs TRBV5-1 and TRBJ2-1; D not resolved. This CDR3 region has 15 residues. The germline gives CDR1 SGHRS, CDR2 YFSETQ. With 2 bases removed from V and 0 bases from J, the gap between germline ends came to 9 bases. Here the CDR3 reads CASSFERISYNEQFF. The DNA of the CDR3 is TGCGCCAGCAGCTTCGAGAGGATCTCCTACAATGAGCAGTTCTTC.

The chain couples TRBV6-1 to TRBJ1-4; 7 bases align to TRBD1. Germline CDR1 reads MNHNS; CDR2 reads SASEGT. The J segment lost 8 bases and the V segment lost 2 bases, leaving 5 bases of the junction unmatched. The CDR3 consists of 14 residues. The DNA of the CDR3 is TGTGCCAGCAGTGAAAGGGGGCCCTGGGAAAAACTGTTTTTT. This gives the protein CASSERGPWEKLFF.

The CDR3, as DNA: TGTGCCAGCAGCTCCTTTGGGAAAGGGGGGAACACTGAAGCTTTCTTT. It yields the protein CASSSFGKGGNTEAFF. The rearrangement uses TRBV11-2 and TRBJ1-1; maybe TRBD1 (6 bases). The V gene lost 4 bases and the J gene lost 1 base, with 16 bases spanning the gap. The germline V gene encodes CDR1 SGHAT and CDR2 FQNNGV. This CDR3 region has 16 residues.

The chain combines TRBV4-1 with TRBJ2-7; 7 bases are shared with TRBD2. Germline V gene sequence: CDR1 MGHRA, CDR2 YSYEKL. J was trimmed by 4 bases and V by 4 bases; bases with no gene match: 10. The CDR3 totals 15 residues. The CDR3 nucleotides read TGCGCCAGCAGCCTAAAGGGAGGGGCAAGGTACGAGCAGTACTTC. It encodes CASSLKGGARYEQYF.

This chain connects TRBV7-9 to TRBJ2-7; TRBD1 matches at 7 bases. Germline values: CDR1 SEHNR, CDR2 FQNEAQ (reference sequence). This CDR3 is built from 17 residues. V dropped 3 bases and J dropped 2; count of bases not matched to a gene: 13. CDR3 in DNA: TGTGCCAGCAGCTTTAGTAATAGGGCCCAGGGGGCCTACGAGCAGTACTTC. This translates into CASSFSNRAQGAYEQYF.

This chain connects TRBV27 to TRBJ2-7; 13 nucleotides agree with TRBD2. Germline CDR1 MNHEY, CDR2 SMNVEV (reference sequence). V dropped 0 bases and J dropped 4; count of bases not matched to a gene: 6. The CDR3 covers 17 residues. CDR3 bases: TGTGCCAGCAGTTTATCGGGGACTAGCGGGATGCGGTACGAGCAGTACTTC. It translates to CASSLSGTSGMRYEQYF.

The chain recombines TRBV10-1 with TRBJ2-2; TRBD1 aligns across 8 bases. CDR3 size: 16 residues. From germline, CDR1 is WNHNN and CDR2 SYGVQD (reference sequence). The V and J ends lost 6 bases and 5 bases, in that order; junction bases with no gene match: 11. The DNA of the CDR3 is TGCGCCAGCAGCCTTGGACAGGGAGAATGGACCGGGGAGCTGTTTTTT. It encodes CASSLGQGEWTGELFF.

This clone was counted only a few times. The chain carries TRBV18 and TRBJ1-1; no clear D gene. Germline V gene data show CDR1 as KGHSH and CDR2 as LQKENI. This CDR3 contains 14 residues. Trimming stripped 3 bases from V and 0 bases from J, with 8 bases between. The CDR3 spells CASSPVLMNTEAFF. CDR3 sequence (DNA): TGTGCCAGCTCACCGGTCCTCATGAACACTGAAGCTTTCTTT.

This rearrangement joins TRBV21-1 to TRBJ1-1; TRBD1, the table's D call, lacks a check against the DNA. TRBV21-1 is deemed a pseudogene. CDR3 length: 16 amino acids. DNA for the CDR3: TGTGCCAGCAGCAAAGGGGCCCCCGGTCCGGACACTGAAGCTTTCTTT. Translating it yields CASSKGAPGPDTEAFF.

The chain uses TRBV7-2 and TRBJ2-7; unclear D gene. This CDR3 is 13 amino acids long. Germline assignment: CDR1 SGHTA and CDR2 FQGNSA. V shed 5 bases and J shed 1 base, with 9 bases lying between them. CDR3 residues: CASSQPWSYEQYF. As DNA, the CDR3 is TGTGCCAGCAGCCAACCGTGGTCCTACGAGCAGTACTTC. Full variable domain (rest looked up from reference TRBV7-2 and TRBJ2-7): GAGVSQSPSNKVTEKGKDVELRCDPISGHTALYWYRQSLGQGLEFLIYFQGNSAPDKSGLPSDRFSAERTGGSVSTLTIQRTQQEDSAVYLCASSQPWSYEQYFGPGTRLTVT.

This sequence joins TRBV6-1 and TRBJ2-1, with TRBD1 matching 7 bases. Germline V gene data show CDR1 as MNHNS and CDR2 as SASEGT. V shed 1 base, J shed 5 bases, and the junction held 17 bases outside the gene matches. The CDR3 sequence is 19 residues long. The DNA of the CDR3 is TGTGCCAGCAGTGAAGGTATTCTGGTCGGGAAGGGGGCGAACAATGAGCAGTTCTTC. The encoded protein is CASSEGILVGKGANNEQFF.

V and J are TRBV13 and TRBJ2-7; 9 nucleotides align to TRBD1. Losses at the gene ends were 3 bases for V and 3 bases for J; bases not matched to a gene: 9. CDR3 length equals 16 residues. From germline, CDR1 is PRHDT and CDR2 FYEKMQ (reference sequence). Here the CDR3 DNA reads TGTGCCAGCAGCTTCTCCCGGGACAGGGACTTCTACGAGCAGTACTTC. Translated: CASSFSRDRDFYEQYF. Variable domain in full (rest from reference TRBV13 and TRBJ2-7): AAGVIQSPRHLIKEKRETATLKCYPIPRHDTVYWYQQGPGQDPQFLISFYEKMQSDKGSIPDRFSAQQFSDYHSELNMSSLELGDSALYFCASSFSRDRDFYEQYFGPGTRLTVT.

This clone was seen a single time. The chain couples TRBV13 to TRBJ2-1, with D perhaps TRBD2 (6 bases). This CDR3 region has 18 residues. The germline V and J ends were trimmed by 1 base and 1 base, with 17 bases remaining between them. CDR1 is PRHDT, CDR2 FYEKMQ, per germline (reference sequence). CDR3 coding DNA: TGTGCCAGCAGCTTAGTCCGCCTCCGGGGAGGTTCCTACAATGAGCAGTTCTTC. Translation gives CASSLVRLRGGSYNEQFF.

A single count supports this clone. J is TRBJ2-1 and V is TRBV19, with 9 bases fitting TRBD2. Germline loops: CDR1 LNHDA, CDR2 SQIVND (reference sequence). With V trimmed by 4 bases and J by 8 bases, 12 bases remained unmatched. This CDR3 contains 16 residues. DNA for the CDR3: TGTGCCAGTAGTACCCGTTTGGCGGGAGGGCTCTATGAGCAGTTCTTC. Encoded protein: CASSTRLAGGLYEQFF.